This T cell receptor (beta chain) was sequenced during a study of persistence of HIV-infected CD4 T cells. The libraries were made with immunoSEQ version 4 in survey mode. Clones were sequenced by immunoSEQ multiplex PCR, and TCRdb holds only the in-frame ones, with some missing. The repertoire has around 35,000 clones, 80% of them found once; the top ten carry roughly 1.7%. Regarding this clone: As yet, its antigen is unknown.

V was cut by 3 bases and J by 1 base, with 4 bases left in between. The CDR3 totals 12 residues. The V gene's germline CDR1 is KGHSH and CDR2 LQKENI. Lysates of CMV-infected fibroblasts at approximately 9.6 ug/mL stimulated these cells. CD40L-negative CD69-negative CD45RO-high memory CD4+ T cells were sorted as populations depleted of antigen-responding cells. V is TRBV18 and J is TRBJ2-7; D call uncertain. Source: CD4+ T cells sorted from PBMCs after approximately 19-hour stimulation, taken from a patient who received antiretroviral therapy. The TCR comes from an adult man with HIV who was CMV-seropositive. CDR3 sequence reads: CASSPLSYEQYF. The CDR3 bases are TGTGCCAGCTCACCGCTATCCTACGAGCAGTACTTC.